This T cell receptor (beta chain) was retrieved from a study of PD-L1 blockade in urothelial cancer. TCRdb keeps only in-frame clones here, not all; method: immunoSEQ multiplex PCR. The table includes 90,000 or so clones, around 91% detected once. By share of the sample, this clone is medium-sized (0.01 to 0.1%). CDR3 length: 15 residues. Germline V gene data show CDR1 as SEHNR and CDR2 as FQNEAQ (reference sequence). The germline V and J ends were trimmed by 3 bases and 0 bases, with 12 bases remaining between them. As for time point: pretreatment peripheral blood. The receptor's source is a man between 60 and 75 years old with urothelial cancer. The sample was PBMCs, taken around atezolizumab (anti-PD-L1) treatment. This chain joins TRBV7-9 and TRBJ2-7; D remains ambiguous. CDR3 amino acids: CASSFTTGGSYEQYF. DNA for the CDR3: TGTGCCAGCAGCTTCACGACTGGCGGCTCCTACGAGCAGTACTTC.